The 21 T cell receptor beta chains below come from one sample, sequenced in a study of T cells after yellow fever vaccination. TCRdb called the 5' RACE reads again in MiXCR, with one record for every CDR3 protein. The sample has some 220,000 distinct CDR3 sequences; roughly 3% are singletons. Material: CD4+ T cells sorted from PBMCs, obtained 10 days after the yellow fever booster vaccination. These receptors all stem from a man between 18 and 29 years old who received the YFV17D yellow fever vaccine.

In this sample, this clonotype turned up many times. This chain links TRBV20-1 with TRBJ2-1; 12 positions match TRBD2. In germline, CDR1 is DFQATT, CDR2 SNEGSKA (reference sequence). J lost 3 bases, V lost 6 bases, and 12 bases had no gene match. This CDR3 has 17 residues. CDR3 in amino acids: CSAPGTSGSTYYNEQFF. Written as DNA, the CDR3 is TGCAGTGCCCCAGGGACTAGCGGGTCCACCTACTACAATGAGCAGTTCTTC.

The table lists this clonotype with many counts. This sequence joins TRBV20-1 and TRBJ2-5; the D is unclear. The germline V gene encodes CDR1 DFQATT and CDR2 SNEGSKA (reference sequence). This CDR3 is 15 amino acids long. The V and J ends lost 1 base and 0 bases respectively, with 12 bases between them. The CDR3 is CSARAPVVDQETQYF. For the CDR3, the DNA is TGCAGTGCTAGAGCTCCAGTGGTGGACCAAGAGACCCAGTACTTC.

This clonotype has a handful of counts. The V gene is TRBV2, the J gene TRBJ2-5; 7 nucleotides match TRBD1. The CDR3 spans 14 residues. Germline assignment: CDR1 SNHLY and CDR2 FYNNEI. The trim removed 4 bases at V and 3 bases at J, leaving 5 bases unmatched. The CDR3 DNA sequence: TGTGCCAGCAGTGCGTCAGGGGGAAAAGAGACCCAGTACTTC. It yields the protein CASSASGGKETQYF.

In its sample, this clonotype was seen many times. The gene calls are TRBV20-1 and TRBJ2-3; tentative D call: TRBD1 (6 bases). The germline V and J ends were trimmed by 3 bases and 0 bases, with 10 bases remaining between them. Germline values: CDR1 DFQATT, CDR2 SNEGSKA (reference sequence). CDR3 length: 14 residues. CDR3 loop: CSARRQESTDTQYF. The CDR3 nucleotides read TGCAGTGCTAGGCGACAGGAGAGCACAGATACGCAGTATTTT.

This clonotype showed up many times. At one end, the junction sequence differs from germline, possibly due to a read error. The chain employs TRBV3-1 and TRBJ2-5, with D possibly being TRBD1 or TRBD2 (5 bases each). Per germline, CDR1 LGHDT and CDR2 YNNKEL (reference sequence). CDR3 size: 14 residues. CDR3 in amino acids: CASSHSGTQGTQYF. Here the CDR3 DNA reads TGTGCCAGCAGCCACTCGGGGACCCAAGGGACCCAGTACTTC.

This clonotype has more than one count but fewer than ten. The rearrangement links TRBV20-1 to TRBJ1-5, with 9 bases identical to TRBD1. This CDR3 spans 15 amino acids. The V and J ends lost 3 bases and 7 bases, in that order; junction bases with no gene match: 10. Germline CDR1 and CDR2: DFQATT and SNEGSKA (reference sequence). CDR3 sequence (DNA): TGCAGTGCTAGGAGTGGGGACAGGGTCTACCAGCCCCAGCATTTT. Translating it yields CSARSGDRVYQPQHF.

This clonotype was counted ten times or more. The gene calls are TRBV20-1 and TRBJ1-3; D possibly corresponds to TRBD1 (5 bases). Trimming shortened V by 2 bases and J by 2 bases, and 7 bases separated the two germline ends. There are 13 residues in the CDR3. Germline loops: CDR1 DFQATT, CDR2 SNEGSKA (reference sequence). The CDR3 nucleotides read TGCAGTGCTAGAACAGGCCCTGGAAACACCATATATTTT. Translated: CSARTGPGNTIYF.

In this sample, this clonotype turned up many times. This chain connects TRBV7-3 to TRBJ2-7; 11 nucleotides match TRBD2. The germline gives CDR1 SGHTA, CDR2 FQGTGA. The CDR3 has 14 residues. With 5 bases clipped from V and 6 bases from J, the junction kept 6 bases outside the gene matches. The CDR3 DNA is TGTGCCAGCAGCCCACTTGGGACTAGCGGCGAGCAGTACTTC. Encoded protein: CASSPLGTSGEQYF.

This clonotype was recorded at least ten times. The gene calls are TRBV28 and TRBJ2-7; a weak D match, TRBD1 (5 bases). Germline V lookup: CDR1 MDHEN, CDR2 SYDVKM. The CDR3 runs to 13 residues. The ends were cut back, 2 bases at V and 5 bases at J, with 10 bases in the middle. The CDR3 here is CASSLQGGHEQYV. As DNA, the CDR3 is TGTGCCAGCAGTTTACAGGGCGGCCACGAGCAGTACGTC.

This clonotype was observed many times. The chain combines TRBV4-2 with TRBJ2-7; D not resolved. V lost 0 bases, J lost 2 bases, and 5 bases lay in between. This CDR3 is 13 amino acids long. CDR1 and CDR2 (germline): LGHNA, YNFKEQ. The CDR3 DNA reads TGTGCCAGCAGCCAAGAGTGGGCCTACGAGCAGTACTTC. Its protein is CASSQEWAYEQYF.

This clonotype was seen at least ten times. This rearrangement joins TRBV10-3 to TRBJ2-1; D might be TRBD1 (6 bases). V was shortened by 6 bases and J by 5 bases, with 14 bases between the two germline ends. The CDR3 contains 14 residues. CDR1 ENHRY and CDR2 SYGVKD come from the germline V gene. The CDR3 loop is CAISATGSHNEQFF. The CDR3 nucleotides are TGTGCCATCAGCGCTACAGGGAGCCACAATGAGCAGTTCTTC.

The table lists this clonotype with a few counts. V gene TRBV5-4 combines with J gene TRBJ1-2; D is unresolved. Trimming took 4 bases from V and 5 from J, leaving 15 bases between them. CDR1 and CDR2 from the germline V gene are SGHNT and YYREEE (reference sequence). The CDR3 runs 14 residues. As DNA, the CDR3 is TGTGCCAGCAGCCTCATGGGCGGGTATTATGGCTACACCTTC. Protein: CASSLMGGYYGYTF.

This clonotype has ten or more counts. CDR3: CASSTGPLRLPQHF. For the CDR3, the DNA is TGTGCCAGTAGTACAGGACCTTTGCGGTTGCCCCAGCATTTT. The rearrangement uses TRBV19 and TRBJ1-5; D gene ambiguous. This CDR3 contains 14 residues. V dropped 4 bases and J dropped 9 bases, with 16 bases sitting between them. Germline assignment: CDR1 LNHDA and CDR2 SQIVND (reference sequence).

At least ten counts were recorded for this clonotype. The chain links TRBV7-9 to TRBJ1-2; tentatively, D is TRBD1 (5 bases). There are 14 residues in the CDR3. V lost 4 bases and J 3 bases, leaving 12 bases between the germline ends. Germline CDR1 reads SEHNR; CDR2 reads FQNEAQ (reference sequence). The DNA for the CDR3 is TGTGCCAGCAGCTCGACCGGGGGGTACTATGGCTACACCTTC. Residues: CASSSTGGYYGYTF.

CDR3 residues: CASSPRQGNIYGYTF. The CDR3 DNA reads TGTGCCAGCAGCCCTAGACAGGGCAACATCTATGGCTACACCTTC. The chain links TRBV7-9 to TRBJ1-2; 7 nucleotides agree with TRBD1. With V trimmed by 5 bases and J by 4 bases, 10 bases remained unmatched. Per the germline V gene, CDR1 is SEHNR and CDR2 is FQNEAQ (reference sequence). The CDR3 covers 15 residues.

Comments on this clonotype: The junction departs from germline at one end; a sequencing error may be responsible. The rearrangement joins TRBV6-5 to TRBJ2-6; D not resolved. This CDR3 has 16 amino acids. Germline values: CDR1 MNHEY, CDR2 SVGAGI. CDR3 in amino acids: CAISYEKYLEANVLTF. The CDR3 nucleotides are TGTGCCATCAGTTACGAAAAGTATCTAGAGGCCAACGTCCTGACTTTC.

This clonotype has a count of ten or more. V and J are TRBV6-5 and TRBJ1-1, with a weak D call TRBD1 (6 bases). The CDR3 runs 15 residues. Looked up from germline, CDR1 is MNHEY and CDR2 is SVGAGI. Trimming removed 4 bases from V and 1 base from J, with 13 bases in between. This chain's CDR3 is CASSSRSTGNTEAFF. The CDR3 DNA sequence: TGTGCCAGCAGTTCGCGCTCGACAGGGAACACTGAAGCTTTCTTT.

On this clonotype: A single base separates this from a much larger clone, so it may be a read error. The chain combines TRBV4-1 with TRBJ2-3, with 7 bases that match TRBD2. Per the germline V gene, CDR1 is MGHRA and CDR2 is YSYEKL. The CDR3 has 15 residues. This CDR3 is CDSSLRGLEADTQYF. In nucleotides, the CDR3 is TGCGACAGCAGCCTCCGCGGACTAGAGGCAGATACGCAGTATTTT.

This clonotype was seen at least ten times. In nucleotides, the CDR3 is TGCAGTGCCAGTTGGAGGGACCAAGAGACCCAGTACTTC. Translation: CSASWRDQETQYF. The chain joins TRBV20-1 to TRBJ2-5, with a weak D call TRBD2 (6 bases). CDR1 and CDR2 (germline): DFQATT, SNEGSKA (reference sequence). This CDR3 is built from 13 residues. V was clipped by 6 bases and J by 0 bases, with 11 bases between them.

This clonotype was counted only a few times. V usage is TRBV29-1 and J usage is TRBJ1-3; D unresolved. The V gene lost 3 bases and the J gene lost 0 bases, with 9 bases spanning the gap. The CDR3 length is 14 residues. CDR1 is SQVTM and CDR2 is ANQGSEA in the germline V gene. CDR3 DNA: TGCAGCGTTGATATGACCGCCTCTGGAAACACCATATATTTT. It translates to CSVDMTASGNTIYF. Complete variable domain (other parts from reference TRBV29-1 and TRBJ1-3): SAVISQKPSRDICQRGTSLTIQCQVDSQVTMMFWYRQQPGQSLTLIATANQGSEATYESGFVIDKFPISRPNLTFSTLTVSNMSPEDSSIYLCSVDMTASGNTIYFGEGSWLTVV.

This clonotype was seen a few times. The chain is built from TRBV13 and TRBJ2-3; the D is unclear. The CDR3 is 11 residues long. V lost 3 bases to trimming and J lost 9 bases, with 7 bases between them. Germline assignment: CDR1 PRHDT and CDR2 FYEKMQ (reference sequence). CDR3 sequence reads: CASSFQFTQYF. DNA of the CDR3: TGTGCCAGCAGCTTCCAGTTCACGCAGTATTTT.